Below, 10 T cell receptor beta chains from the same sample are listed, as sequenced in a study of cytomegalovirus exposure and HLA in healthy donors. The PCR had 60 Vbeta and 13 Jbeta primers. Sequencing was performed with immunoSEQ multiplex PCR; in TCRdb, only in-frame clones are kept and a portion is missing. This listing includes under 150,000 clones. Specimen: PBMCs. The receptors stem from a man between 40 and 49 years old in good health and CMV-seronegative.

V and J are TRBV4-3 and TRBJ2-7; 9 nucleotides line up with TRBD1. Germline V gene sequence: CDR1 LGHNA, CDR2 YSLEER. Unmatched junction bases numbered 5, after V lost 1 base and J lost 4 bases. The CDR3 has 15 amino acids. The CDR3 bases are TGCGCCAGCAGCCAAGCCACCGGGACAGGGTACGAGCAGTACTTC. The encoded protein is CASSQATGTGYEQYF.

A word on this clone: The junction departs from germline at one end; a sequencing error may be responsible. V and J are TRBV5-1 and TRBJ2-7, with TRBD1 matching over 7 bases. This CDR3 spans 14 amino acids. Germline V CDR1 and CDR2: SGHRS, YFSETQ. CDR3 in amino acids: CASSHPGGTYGQYF. The CDR3 bases are TGCGCCAGCAGCCACCCAGGGGGAACGTACGGGCAGTACTTC.

V is TRBV5-1 and J is TRBJ1-1; no definite D call. CDR1 is SGHRS and CDR2 is YFSETQ in the germline V gene. The CDR3 sequence is 15 residues long. V was pared by 8 bases and J by 5 bases, with 22 bases between. CDR3 DNA: TGCGCCAGTACTCCCTCTCGGAGGGAGGTAACTGAAGCTTTCTTT. The encoded protein is CASTPSRREVTEAFF.

The V and J genes are TRBV7-8 and TRBJ2-7; the D gene is possibly TRBD2 (7 bases). The CDR3 totals 19 residues. Trimming stripped 5 bases from V and 2 bases from J, with 28 bases between. Germline loops: CDR1 SGHVS, CDR2 FQNEAQ. The CDR3 loop reads CASSPVQGHLASGTYEQYF. CDR3 DNA: TGTGCCAGCAGCCCCGTACAGGGTCACCTAGCTAGCGGTACCTACGAGCAGTACTTC.

The CDR3 DNA reads as TGTGCCAGTAGTAAACAGGGGTGGAACAATGAGCAGTTCTTC. This codes for CASSKQGWNNEQFF. This sequence joins TRBV19 and TRBJ2-1; TRBD1 matches at 7 bases. The V gene's germline CDR1 is LNHDA and CDR2 SQIVND (reference sequence). The V segment lost 4 bases and the J segment 5 bases; nucleotides outside the gene matches: 5. CDR3 length: 14 amino acids.

This chain joins TRBV5-1 and TRBJ2-7; 10 bases are a match to TRBD2. This CDR3 has 15 residues. J gave up 2 bases and V 0 bases, and 2 bases lay outside the gene matches. In germline, CDR1 is SGHRS, CDR2 YFSETQ. CDR3: CASSLGSGGAYEQYF. The CDR3 DNA reads TGCGCCAGCAGCTTGGGGAGCGGGGGGGCCTACGAGCAGTACTTC. Full variable domain (missing parts from reference TRBV5-1 and TRBJ2-7): KAGVTQTPRYLIKTRGQQVTLSCSPISGHRSVSWYQQTPGQGLQFLFEYFSETQRNKGNFPGRFSGRQFSNSRSEMNVSTLELGDSALYLCASSLGSGGAYEQYFGPGTRLTVT.

The J gene is TRBJ2-7, the V gene TRBV6-1; a possible D gene is TRBD1 (7 bases). The CDR3 extends over 12 amino acids. Germline values: CDR1 MNHNS, CDR2 SASEGT. The germline V and J ends were trimmed by 2 bases and 6 bases, with 8 bases remaining between them. CDR3 coding DNA: TGTGCCAGCAGTGAACAGGGGGGCGAGCAGTACTTC. It specifies CASSEQGGEQYF.

The chain recombines TRBV4-3 with TRBJ1-6, with D possibly TRBD1 on 5 matching bases. Per the germline V gene, CDR1 is LGHNA and CDR2 is YSLEER. CDR3 size: 16 residues. Trimming took off 0 bases at V and 12 bases at J, with 18 bases between the two ends. CDR3 residues: CASSQDSAGSGVPLHF. DNA for the CDR3: TGCGCCAGCAGCCAAGATTCGGCAGGGTCTGGAGTACCCCTCCACTTT.

CDR3 coding DNA: TGTGCCAGCAGTTCTCTAGCGGGGGGGAACGACGAGCAGTACTTC. Translated, it gives CASSSLAGGNDEQYF. The chain couples TRBV5-6 to TRBJ2-7, with 12 bases matching TRBD2. This CDR3 is built from 15 residues. V lost 5 bases and J lost 5; bases outside the gene matches: 8. From germline, CDR1 is SGHDT and CDR2 YYEEEE.

V usage is TRBV7-2 and J usage is TRBJ2-4; tentatively, D is TRBD2 (5 bases). V was pared by 0 bases and J by 1 base, with 10 bases between. The CDR3 loop spans 16 amino acids. Germline V gene lookup returns CDR1 SGHTA and CDR2 FQGNSA. The CDR3 DNA reads as TGTGCCAGCAGCTTAGCCGGGATTGGGGCCAAAAACATTCAGTACTTC. Its protein product is CASSLAGIGAKNIQYF.